This T cell receptor beta chain was obtained from a study of cytomegalovirus exposure and HLA in healthy donors. Study-level findings and limits: Being productive about 87% or about 30% of the time was typical of most TCR beta V segments in an earlier analysis. Reports indicated that the classifier achieved high specificity and sensitivity in diagnosing cytomegalovirus status.

With respect to this clone: Its antigen is currently unknown.

The PCR was carried out with 60 Vbeta primers and 13 Jbeta primers. Clones were read by immunoSEQ multiplex PCR, and TCRdb kept only the in-frame ones, dropping some. This sample carries roughly 150,000 clones, over 70% of them seen once, and the ten largest clones take 0.95% to 1.5%. The V end was cut by 0 bases, the J end by 6 bases, with 17 bases between. The length of the CDR3 is 16 residues. Germline CDR1 and CDR2: GTSNPN and SVGIG (reference sequence). The gene calls are TRBV30 and TRBJ1-4, with D possibly matching TRBD1 (5 bases). Sequences were obtained from PBMCs. This clonotype was obtained from a boy younger than 10 in good health and CMV-seronegative. As DNA, the CDR3 is TGTGCCTGGAGTGTATCTGTGGGGCAGCCGGATGAAAAACTGTTTTTT. The encoded protein is CAWSVSVGQPDEKLFF.